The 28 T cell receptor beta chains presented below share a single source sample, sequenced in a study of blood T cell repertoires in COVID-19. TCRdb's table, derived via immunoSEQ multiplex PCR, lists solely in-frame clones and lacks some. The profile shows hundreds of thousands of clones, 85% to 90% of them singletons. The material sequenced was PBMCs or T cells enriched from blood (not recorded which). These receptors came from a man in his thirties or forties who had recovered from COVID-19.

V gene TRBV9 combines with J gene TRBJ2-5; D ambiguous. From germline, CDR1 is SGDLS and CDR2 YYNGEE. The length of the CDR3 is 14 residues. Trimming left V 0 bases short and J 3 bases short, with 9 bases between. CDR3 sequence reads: CASSVVHEEETQYF. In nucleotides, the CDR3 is TGTGCCAGCAGCGTAGTTCATGAGGAAGAGACCCAGTACTTC.

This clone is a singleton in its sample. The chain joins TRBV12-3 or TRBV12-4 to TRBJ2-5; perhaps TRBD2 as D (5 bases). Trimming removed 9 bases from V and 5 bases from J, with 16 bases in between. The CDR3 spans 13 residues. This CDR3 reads CASNVGEWETQYF. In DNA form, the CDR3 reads TGTGCCAGTAACGTCGGGGAGTGGGAGACCCAGTACTTC.

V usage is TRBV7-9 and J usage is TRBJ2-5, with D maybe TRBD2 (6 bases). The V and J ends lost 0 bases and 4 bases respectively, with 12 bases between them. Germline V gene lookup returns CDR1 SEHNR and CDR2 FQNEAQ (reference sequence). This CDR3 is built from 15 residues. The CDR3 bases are TGTGCCAGCAGCTTAGCCCGGGAGATTCCAGAGACCCAGTACTTC. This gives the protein CASSLAREIPETQYF.

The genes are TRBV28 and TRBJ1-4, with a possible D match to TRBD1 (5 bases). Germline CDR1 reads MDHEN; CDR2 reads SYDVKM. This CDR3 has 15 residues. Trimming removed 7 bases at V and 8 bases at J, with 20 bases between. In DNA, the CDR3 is TGTGCCAGCACCTCCGGGTGGGGGGTTCGAGAAAAACTGTTTTTT. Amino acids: CASTSGWGVREKLFF.

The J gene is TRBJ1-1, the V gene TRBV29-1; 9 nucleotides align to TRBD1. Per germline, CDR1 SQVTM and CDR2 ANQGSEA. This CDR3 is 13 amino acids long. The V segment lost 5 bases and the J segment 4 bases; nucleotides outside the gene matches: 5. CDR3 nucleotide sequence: TGCAGCGTTTCCGGGACAGGGACCACTGAAGCTTTCTTT. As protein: CSVSGTGTTEAFF.

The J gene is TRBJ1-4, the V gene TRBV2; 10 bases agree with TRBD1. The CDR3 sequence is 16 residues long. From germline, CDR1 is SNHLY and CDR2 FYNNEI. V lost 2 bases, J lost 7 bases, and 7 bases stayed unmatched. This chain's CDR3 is CASSERETGGFEKLFF. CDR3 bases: TGTGCCAGCAGTGAAAGGGAGACAGGGGGCTTTGAAAAACTGTTTTTT.

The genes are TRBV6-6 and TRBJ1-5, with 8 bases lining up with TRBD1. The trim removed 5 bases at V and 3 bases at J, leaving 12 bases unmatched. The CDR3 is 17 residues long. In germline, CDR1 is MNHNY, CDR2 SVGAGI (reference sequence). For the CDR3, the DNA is TGTGCCAGCAGTCCGGTCCGGGGACAGGCTAACAATCAGCCCCAGCATTTT. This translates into CASSPVRGQANNQPQHF.

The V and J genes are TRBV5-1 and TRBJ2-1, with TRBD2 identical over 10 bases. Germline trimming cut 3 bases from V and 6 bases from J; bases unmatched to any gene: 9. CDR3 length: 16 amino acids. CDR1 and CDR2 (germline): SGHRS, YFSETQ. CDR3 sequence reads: CASSWLAGDPSNEQFF. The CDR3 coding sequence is TGCGCCAGCAGCTGGCTAGCGGGAGATCCCTCCAATGAGCAGTTCTTC.

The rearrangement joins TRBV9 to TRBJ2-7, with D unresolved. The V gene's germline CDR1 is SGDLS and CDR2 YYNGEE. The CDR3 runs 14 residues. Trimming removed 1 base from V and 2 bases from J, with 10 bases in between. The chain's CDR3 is CASSVWAETYEQYF. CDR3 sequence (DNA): TGTGCCAGCAGCGTATGGGCAGAGACCTACGAGCAGTACTTC.

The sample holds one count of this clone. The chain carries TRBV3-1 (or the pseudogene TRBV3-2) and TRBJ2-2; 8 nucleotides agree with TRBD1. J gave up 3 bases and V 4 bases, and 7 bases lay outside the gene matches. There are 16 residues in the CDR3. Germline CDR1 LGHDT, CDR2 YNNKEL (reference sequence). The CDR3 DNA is TGTGCCAGCAGCCCCTTGGACAGGGTGTACACCGGGGAGCTGTTTTTT. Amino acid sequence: CASSPLDRVYTGELFF.

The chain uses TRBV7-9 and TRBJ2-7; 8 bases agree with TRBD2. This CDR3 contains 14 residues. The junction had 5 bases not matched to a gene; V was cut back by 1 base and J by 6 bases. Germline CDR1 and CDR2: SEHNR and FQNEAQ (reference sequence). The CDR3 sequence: CASSLGVAGGEQYF. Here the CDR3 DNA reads TGTGCCAGCAGCTTAGGAGTGGCGGGAGGCGAGCAGTACTTC.

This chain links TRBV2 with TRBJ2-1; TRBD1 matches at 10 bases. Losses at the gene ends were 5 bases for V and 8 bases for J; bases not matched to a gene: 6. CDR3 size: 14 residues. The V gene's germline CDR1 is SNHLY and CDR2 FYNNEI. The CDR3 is CASSQDRGLDEQFF. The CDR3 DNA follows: TGTGCCAGCAGTCAGGACAGGGGGTTGGATGAGCAGTTCTTC.

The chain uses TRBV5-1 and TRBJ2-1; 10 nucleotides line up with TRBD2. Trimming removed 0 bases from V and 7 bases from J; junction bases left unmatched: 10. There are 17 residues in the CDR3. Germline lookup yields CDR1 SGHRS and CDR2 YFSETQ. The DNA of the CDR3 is TGCGCCAGCAGCTTGGAGGCTAGCGGGAGCCAAGGAAATGAGCAGTTCTTC. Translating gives CASSLEASGSQGNEQFF.

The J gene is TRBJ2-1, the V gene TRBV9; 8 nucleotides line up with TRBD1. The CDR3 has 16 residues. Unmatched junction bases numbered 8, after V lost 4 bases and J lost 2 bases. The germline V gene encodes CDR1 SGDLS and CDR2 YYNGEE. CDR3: CASSPPRQGTYNEQFF. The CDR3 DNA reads TGTGCCAGCAGCCCGCCCAGACAGGGGACCTACAATGAGCAGTTCTTC.

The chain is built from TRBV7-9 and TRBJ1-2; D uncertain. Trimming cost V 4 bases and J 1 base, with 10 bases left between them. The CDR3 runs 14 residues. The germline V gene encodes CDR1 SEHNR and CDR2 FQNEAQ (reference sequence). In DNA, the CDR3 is TGTGCCAGCAGCTCCCCATCAGATAACTATGGCTACACCTTC. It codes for CASSSPSDNYGYTF.

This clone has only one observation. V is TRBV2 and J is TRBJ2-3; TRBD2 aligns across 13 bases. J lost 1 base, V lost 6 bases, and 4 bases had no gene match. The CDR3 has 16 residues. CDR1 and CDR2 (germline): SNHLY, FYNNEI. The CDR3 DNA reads TGTGCCAGCAGCGTTGGACTAGCGGGGGGCACAGATACGCAGTATTTT. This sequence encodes CASSVGLAGGTDTQYF.

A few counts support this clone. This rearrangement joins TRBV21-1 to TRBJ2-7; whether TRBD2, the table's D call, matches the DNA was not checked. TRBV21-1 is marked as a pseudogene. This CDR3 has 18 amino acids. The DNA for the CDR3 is TGTGCCAGCAGCAAAGATAGCCCAGCGGGAGAGCTCTCCTACGAGCAGTACTTC. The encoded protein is CASSKDSPAGELSYEQYF.

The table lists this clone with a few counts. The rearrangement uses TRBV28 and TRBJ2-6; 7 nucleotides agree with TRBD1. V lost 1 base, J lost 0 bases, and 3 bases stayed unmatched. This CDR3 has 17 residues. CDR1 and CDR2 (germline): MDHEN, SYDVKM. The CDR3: CASSLYRGNSGANVLTF. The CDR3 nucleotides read TGTGCCAGCAGTTTATACAGGGGAAACTCTGGGGCCAACGTCCTGACTTTC.

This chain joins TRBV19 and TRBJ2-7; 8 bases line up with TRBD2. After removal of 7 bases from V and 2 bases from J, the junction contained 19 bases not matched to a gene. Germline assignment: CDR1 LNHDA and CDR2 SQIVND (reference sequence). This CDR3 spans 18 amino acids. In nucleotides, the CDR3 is TGTGCCAGTATTGAAAGGTCGCATAAGGGCGGGAGGACCTACGAGCAGTACTTC. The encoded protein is CASIERSHKGGRTYEQYF.

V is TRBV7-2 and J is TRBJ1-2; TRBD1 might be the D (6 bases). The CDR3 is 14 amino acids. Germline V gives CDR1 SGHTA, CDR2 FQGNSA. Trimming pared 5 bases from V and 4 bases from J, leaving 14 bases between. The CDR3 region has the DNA TGTGCCAGCAGCCAGGGGCTGAACCGCTATGGCTACACCTTC. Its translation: CASSQGLNRYGYTF.

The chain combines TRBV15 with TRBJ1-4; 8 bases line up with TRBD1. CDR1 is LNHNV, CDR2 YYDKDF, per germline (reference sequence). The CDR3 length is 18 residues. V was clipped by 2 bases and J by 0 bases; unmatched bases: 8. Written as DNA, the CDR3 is TGTGCCACCAGCAGATTACGACGACAGGGGTCAACTAATGAAAAACTGTTTTTT. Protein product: CATSRLRRQGSTNEKLFF. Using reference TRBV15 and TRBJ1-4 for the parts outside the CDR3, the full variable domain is DAMVIQNPRYQVTQFGKPVTLSCSQTLNHNVMYWYQQKSSQAPKLLFHYYDKDFNNEADTPDNFQSRRPNTSFCFLDIRSPGLGDTAMYLCATSRLRRQGSTNEKLFFGSGTQLSVL.

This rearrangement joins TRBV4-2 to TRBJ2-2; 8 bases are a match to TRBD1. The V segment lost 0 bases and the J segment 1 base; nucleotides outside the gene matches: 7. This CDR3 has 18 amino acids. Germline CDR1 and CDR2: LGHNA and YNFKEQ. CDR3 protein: CASSQEVVDRGNTGELFF. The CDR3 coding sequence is TGTGCCAGCAGCCAAGAAGTGGTCGACAGGGGGAACACCGGGGAGCTGTTTTTT.

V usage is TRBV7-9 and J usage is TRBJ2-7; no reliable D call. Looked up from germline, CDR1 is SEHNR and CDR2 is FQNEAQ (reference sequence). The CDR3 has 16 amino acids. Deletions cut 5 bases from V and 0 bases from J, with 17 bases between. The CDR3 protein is CASSHGSEYSSYEQYF. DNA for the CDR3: TGTGCCAGCAGCCACGGTTCGGAATACAGCTCCTACGAGCAGTACTTC.

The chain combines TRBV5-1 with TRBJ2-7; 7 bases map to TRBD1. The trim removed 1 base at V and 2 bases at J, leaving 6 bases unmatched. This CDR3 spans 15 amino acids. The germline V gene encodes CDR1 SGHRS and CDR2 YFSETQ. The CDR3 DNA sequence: TGCGCCAGCAGCTTGTTTGCCGACAGGGCCTACGAGCAGTACTTC. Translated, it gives CASSLFADRAYEQYF.

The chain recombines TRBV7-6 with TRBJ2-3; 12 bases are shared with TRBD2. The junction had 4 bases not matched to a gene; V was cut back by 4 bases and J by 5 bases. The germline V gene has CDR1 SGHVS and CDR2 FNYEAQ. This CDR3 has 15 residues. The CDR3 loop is CASSSLAGGGDTQYF. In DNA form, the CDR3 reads TGTGCCAGCAGCTCCCTAGCGGGGGGGGGAGATACGCAGTATTTT.

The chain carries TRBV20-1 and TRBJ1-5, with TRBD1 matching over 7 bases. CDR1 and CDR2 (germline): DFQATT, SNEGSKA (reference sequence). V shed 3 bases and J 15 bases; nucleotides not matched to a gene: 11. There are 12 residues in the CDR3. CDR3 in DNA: TGCAGTGCTAGTATCGGACAGGCGACAAGGCATTTT. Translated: CSASIGQATRHF.

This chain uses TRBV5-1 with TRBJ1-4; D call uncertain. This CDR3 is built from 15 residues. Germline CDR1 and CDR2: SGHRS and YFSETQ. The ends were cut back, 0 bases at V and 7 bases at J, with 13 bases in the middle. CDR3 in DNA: TGCGCCAGCAGCTTGGCCGAGGGAGCGCGTGAAAAACTGTTTTTT. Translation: CASSLAEGAREKLFF.

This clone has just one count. The CDR3 DNA is TGTGCCAGCAGCTTAGTTTCGCAGGGGGCTACTGGAAACACCATATATTTT. Translating gives CASSLVSQGATGNTIYF. The genes are TRBV7-6 and TRBJ1-3; 8 nucleotides agree with TRBD1. The length of the CDR3 is 17 residues. CDR1 is SGHVS and CDR2 is FNYEAQ in the germline V gene. Germline trimming cut 1 base from V and 2 bases from J; bases unmatched to any gene: 7.